This T cell receptor (beta chain) was documented in a study of T cells in Graves' hyperthyroidism and ophthalmopathy (dated by TCRdb to about 2019). With regard to the full study: To identify TCR V-J signatures that set the groups apart, the researchers used a discovery cohort of 100 patients, made up of under 50 with Graves' ophthalmopathy and about 55 with stable Graves' hyperthyroidism. Whether ophthalmopathy could be predicted prospectively was tested in an independent validation cohort made up of approximately 19 hyperthyroidism patients plus 17 patients who later progressed to ophthalmopathy. In addition, the study compared T-cell repertoires in thyroid tissue and in blood from over 5 Graves' hyperthyroidism patients. The paper describes TCR Vbeta CDR3 sequencing of more than 120 peripheral blood samples, made up of fewer than 50 ophthalmopathy patients, 70 to 75 hyperthyroidism patients and 17 progressor patients. Once sampling was done, hyperthyroidism patients were given methimazole at a starting dose of 30 mg daily, whereas ophthalmopathy patients were given high-dose intravenous methylprednisolone. The roughly 90 discovery patients were divided at random into training and test sets in a 7:3 ratio.

As concerns this clonotype: The antigen this receptor binds is unknown. No qualities accompany the bases; no much larger clone lies one base away.

The TCR beta CDR3 regions were amplified from RNA transcripts. For the first round of RT-PCR on the TCR CDR3, the HTBI primer set was used together with the Qiagen OneStep RT-PCR kit. Libraries were constructed in a second round of multiplex PCR, after which size selection and purification were performed. Paired-end sequencing of the libraries was performed with 100 bp reads on an Illumina HiSeq2000. Per the source publication's procedure: SOAPnuke was used to process the raw data, with reads discarded if the reads contained adapters or uncalled bases, had a mean Phred below 15, or lacked an exact constant-primer or identifier match. COPE v1.2.5 was used to merge high-quality paired reads, and clonotypes were defined as unique nucleotide sequences. MiTCR v1.1 was used to align clonotypes to the IMGT TRBV, TRBD and TRBJ reference segments. Analysis was restricted to V-J combinations with a frequency above 0.0001, which covered just over 98% of repertoires. The TCS score was defined as F50 (clonal expansion) divided by E x V (chaos), with BLOSUM62-based TCRdist calculated between CDR3 peptides within each V-J. Welch's t-statistics and random forest reduced around 520 V-J features to roughly 13, which were used in a naive Bayes classifier (R e1071). TCRdb cleaned the public reads at Q25 with fastp, built clones with MiXCR and kept in-frame beta chains. Entries that share a CDR3 protein sequence are merged under the most common genes and DNA. The V and J calls shown here were made by TCRdb, not taken from the authors' results. Recorded for this sample are just over 550,000 distinct CDR3 sequences; around 46% of them occurred a single time. Of the sample, nearly 8.5% is held by the ten largest clones.

Graves' hyperthyroidism was defined as stable when no progression to ophthalmopathy occurred over 18 months of follow-up. Hyperthyroidism patients were newly diagnosed, with disease duration under 2 months, and aged 18 to 65 years. The study excluded patients with uncontrolled infections, other autoimmune diseases, pregnancy or lactation. Diagnoses were established on the basis of clinical symptoms, serum thyroxine and TRAb, thyroid ultrasound, and orbital computed tomography. Trizol reagent was used to extract total RNA, and RNA quality was then checked on an Agilent 2100 Bioanalyzer. The junction shows trimming of 11 bases on V and 1 base on J, plus 12 bases between the germline ends. CDR1 and CDR2 (SNHLY, FYNNEI) derive from the germline V gene. From the cysteine up to the phenylalanine, the CDR3 has a length of 13 residues. CDR3 DNA only is kept here, 39 bases in frame from base 1. What the work shows at the level of the full study, not this receptor alone: A 13 V-J signature model separated ophthalmopathy from stable hyperthyroidism, with 87.88% sensitivity and 81.08% specificity in cross-validation and 80%/75% in testing. No statistical method was used to fix the sample size in advance, and group allocation was not hidden from the investigators. In validation, the model predicted progression to ophthalmopathy a median of about 6.8 months before onset, with roughly 70% sensitivity and 72.22% specificity. Most expanded thyroid clonotypes (frequency above 0.001) were also detected in blood, suggesting blood repertoires may reflect thyroid immune responses.

Material: peripheral blood or thyroid tissue (not recorded which). The rearrangement combines TRBV2 with TRBJ1-5; no D gene call is confident. This TCR was recovered from a young woman with Graves' hyperthyroidism. Donor details come from another sample of the same person, matched by shared clones. The CDR3 reads as follows: CAGAVKSNQPQHF. The nucleotides are TGTGCCGGAGCTGTTAAGAGCAATCAGCCCCAGCATTTT.